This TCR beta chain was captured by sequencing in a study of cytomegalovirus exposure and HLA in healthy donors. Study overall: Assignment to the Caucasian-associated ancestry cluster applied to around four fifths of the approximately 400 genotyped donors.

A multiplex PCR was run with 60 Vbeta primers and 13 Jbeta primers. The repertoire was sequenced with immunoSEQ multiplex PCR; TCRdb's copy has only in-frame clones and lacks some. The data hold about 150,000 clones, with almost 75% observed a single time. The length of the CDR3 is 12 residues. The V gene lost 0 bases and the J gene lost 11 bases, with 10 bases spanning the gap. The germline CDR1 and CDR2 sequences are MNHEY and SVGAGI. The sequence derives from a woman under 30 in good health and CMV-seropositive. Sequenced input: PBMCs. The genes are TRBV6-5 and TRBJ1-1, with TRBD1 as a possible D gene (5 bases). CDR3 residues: CASSYSTGEAFF. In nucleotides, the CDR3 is TGTGCCAGCAGTTACTCGACGGGGGAGGCTTTCTTT.